These 32 T cell receptor beta chains originate from one sample sequenced in a study of a mutant IDH1 vaccine in newly diagnosed glioma. No cognate antigen is known for these TCRs. Noted time point: week 47, end of study. With topical imiquimod, each dose of the vaccine consisted of 300 ug of mutant IDH1 20-mer peptide. Clones were read by immunoSEQ multiplex PCR, and TCRdb kept only the in-frame ones, dropping some. The sample lists just over 60,000 clones; 80% to 85% were seen once. This specimen consisted of PBMCs, obtained from a glioma patient whose treatment included an IDH1 peptide vaccine. These receptors all stem from a man aged 25-40 years with glioma.

There are a few counts of this clone. The chain recombines TRBV5-4 with TRBJ1-4; D not certain. Germline V gene sequence: CDR1 SGHNT, CDR2 YYREEE (reference sequence). V lost 0 bases to trimming and J lost 3 bases, with 6 bases between them. The CDR3 loop spans 14 amino acids. In DNA form, the CDR3 reads TGTGCCAGCAGCTTGGACGGGCCTAATGAAAAACTGTTTTTT. Encoded protein: CASSLDGPNEKLFF.

The CDR3 here is CASSRWGRGVGTGELFF. As DNA, the CDR3 is TGTGCCAGCAGCCGATGGGGGCGCGGGGTCGGCACCGGGGAGCTGTTTTTT. The chain carries TRBV7-2 and TRBJ2-2; the D call may be TRBD1 or TRBD2 (6 bases each). The V gene lost 5 bases and the J gene lost 4 bases, with 20 bases spanning the gap. CDR3 length equals 17 residues. Germline V gene data show CDR1 as SGHTA and CDR2 as FQGNSA. The full variable domain, its missing parts supplied by reference TRBV7-2 and TRBJ2-2, is GAGVSQSPSNKVTEKGKDVELRCDPISGHTALYWYRQSLGQGLEFLIYFQGNSAPDKSGLPSDRFSAERTGGSVSTLTIQRTQQEDSAVYLCASSRWGRGVGTGELFFGEGSRLTVL.

V gene TRBV6-5 combines with J gene TRBJ2-7; D is unclear. The CDR3 sequence is 13 residues long. Trimming stripped 5 bases from V and 3 bases from J, with 11 bases between. The V gene's germline CDR1 is MNHEY and CDR2 SVGAGI. The CDR3 sequence: CASSVLPDYEQYF. DNA of the CDR3: TGTGCCAGCAGTGTTCTACCTGACTACGAGCAGTACTTC.

The rearrangement joins TRBV9 to TRBJ2-7, with 12 bases identical to TRBD1. This CDR3 is built from 15 residues. CDR1 is SGDLS and CDR2 is YYNGEE in the germline V gene. V shed 3 bases and J 9 bases; nucleotides not matched to a gene: 10. Here the CDR3 DNA reads TGTGCCAGCAGCGCCAGCGGGACAGGGGGCTCCCGGCAGTACTTC. Encoded protein: CASSASGTGGSRQYF.

This clone has more than one count but fewer than ten. This chain connects TRBV5-4 to TRBJ1-1; D remains unclear. The ends were cut back, 0 bases at V and 5 bases at J, with 14 bases in the middle. The V gene's germline CDR1 is SGHNT and CDR2 YYREEE (reference sequence). CDR3 length: 15 residues. CDR3: CASSLEPGRRTEAFF. The DNA for the CDR3 is TGTGCCAGCAGCTTGGAGCCAGGAAGAAGGACTGAAGCTTTCTTT.

CDR3 residues: CASSSPPGTGSPLHF. The CDR3 DNA is TGTGCCAGCAGTTCACCTCCCGGGACAGGCTCACCCCTCCACTTT. The chain combines TRBV27 with TRBJ1-6, with 8 bases that match TRBD1. Germline values: CDR1 MNHEY, CDR2 SMNVEV (reference sequence). The CDR3 has 15 residues. V was clipped by 4 bases and J by 10 bases; unmatched bases: 9.

This chain connects TRBV5-1 to TRBJ2-1, with 12 bases matching TRBD2. The junction had 6 bases not matched to a gene; V was cut back by 1 base and J by 4 bases. This CDR3 is built from 17 residues. The germline V gene has CDR1 SGHRS and CDR2 YFSETQ. The CDR3 DNA follows: TGCGCCAGCAGCTTGACGACTACTAGCGGGGGGTACAATGAGCAGTTCTTC. Translation gives CASSLTTTSGGYNEQFF.

CDR3 bases: TGTGCCAGCAGCTTAGATTCGGCCACTGAAGCTTTCTTT. This encodes CASSLDSATEAFF. The V and J genes are TRBV11-3 and TRBJ1-1; D gene ambiguous. The germline V gene has CDR1 SGHNT and CDR2 YENEEA. The V and J ends lost 0 bases and 4 bases respectively, with 6 bases between them. CDR3 length: 13 residues.

The chain links TRBV7-2 to TRBJ1-4; 8 bases agree with TRBD1. V gave up 5 bases and J gave up 3 bases; unmatched junction bases: 11. Germline assignment: CDR1 SGHTA and CDR2 FQGNSA. The CDR3 totals 17 residues. CDR3 DNA: TGTGCCAGCAGCGCGGGACAGGCCTATTCCGCTAATGAAAAACTGTTTTTT. This translates into CASSAGQAYSANEKLFF.

This clone has only one observation. The chain couples TRBV7-9 to TRBJ1-2; TRBD1 matches 9 bases. The ends lost 7 bases at V and 4 bases at J; junction bases unmatched: 7. The germline gives CDR1 SEHNR, CDR2 FQNEAQ (reference sequence). This CDR3 is built from 14 residues. The CDR3 region has the DNA TGTGCCAGCAACCGGGACAGGGTCACCTATGGCTACACCTTC. Amino acid sequence: CASNRDRVTYGYTF.

The gene calls are TRBV28 and TRBJ1-5; 8 bases align to TRBD1. The CDR3 has 15 amino acids. Trimming removed 4 bases from V and 2 bases from J; junction bases left unmatched: 4. Germline V gene sequence: CDR1 MDHEN, CDR2 SYDVKM. CDR3 amino acids: CASSSQGAGNQPQHF. In nucleotides, the CDR3 is TGTGCCAGCAGTTCCCAGGGGGCGGGCAATCAGCCCCAGCATTTT.

The V gene is TRBV28, the J gene TRBJ2-2; 9 nucleotides align to TRBD2. V was pared by 0 bases and J by 7 bases, with 3 bases of the junction left unmatched. The germline gives CDR1 MDHEN, CDR2 SYDVKM. This CDR3 is 15 amino acids long. As DNA, the CDR3 is TGTGCCAGCAGTTTATGGCGGGGGGGCCGCGGGGAGCTGTTTTTT. This translates into CASSLWRGGRGELFF.

This clone was seen only a few times. The chain links TRBV28 to TRBJ1-1; no clear D gene. Germline CDR1 and CDR2: MDHEN and SYDVKM. Trimming removed 6 bases from V and 4 bases from J, with 12 bases in between. The CDR3 runs to 13 residues. This CDR3 is CASRLRRLTEAFF. The DNA for the CDR3 is TGTGCCAGCAGGCTACGGCGCCTCACTGAAGCTTTCTTT.

Only one count was recorded for this clone. The chain is built from TRBV29-1 and TRBJ1-2; D unclear. The CDR3 contains 10 residues. Deletions cut 3 bases from V and 8 bases from J, with 7 bases between. Germline CDR1 and CDR2: SQVTM and ANQGSEA. The CDR3 coding sequence is TGCAGCGTTGAGGGCGTCGGCTACACCTTC. Translation gives CSVEGVGYTF.

This chain connects TRBV5-1 to TRBJ2-3, with no clear D. This CDR3 is built from 16 residues. CDR1 is SGHRS, CDR2 YFSETQ, per germline. V shed 0 bases and J shed 3 bases, with 14 bases lying between them. The CDR3: CASSLVVVGPTDTQYF. The CDR3 DNA reads TGCGCCAGCAGCTTGGTTGTGGTGGGCCCAACAGATACGCAGTATTTT.

This chain connects TRBV4-1 to TRBJ1-2; maybe TRBD1 (5 bases). CDR1 and CDR2 (germline): MGHRA, YSYEKL. V was shortened by 4 bases and J by 4 bases, with 19 bases between the two germline ends. CDR3 length equals 16 residues. The CDR3 nucleotides are TGCGCCAGCAGCCGTACCGGGCTATCGGGGACCTATGGCTACACCTTC. This codes for CASSRTGLSGTYGYTF.

V gene TRBV9 combines with J gene TRBJ2-7; tentatively, D is TRBD2 (6 bases). Trimming took off 1 base at V and 7 bases at J, with 15 bases between the two ends. The CDR3 extends over 14 amino acids. Germline V lookup: CDR1 SGDLS, CDR2 YYNGEE. CDR3 sequence reads: CASSVRGAGEEQYF. The CDR3 nucleotides read TGTGCCAGCAGCGTACGCGGGGCTGGGGAAGAGCAGTACTTC.

J is TRBJ1-1 and V is TRBV12-5; tentative D call: TRBD1 (5 bases). There are 15 residues in the CDR3. V lost 0 bases and J 1 base, leaving 9 bases between the germline ends. Germline V gives CDR1 LGHNT, CDR2 FRNRAP. DNA for the CDR3: TGTGCTAGTGGTTTGGTACTCGGACAGAACACTGAAGCTTTCTTT. This codes for CASGLVLGQNTEAFF.

In this sample, this clone turned up a few times. The CDR3 nucleotides read TGTGCCAGCAGCGCAGAGATGGAACACACTGAAGCTTTCTTT. Protein product: CASSAEMEHTEAFF. The chain employs TRBV9 and TRBJ1-1; D call uncertain. V lost 3 bases, J lost 3 bases, and 12 bases lay in between. This CDR3 is built from 14 residues. CDR1 is SGDLS and CDR2 is YYNGEE in the germline V gene.

The V gene is TRBV29-1, the J gene TRBJ1-5; no clear D. The CDR3 sequence is 12 residues long. V was shortened by 4 bases and J by 3 bases, with 7 bases between the two germline ends. Germline V gene sequence: CDR1 SQVTM, CDR2 ANQGSEA. The CDR3 coding sequence is TGCAGCGTTGGAGATTACAATCAGCCCCAGCATTTT. It yields the protein CSVGDYNQPQHF.

CDR3 nucleotide sequence: TGTGCCAGCAGCGATAAAACCCCCTCTGGGGCCAACGTCCTGACTTTC. Amino acid sequence: CASSDKTPSGANVLTF. The chain recombines TRBV11-1 with TRBJ2-6; D remains unclear. Germline CDR1 SGHAT, CDR2 FQDESV (reference sequence). The CDR3 length is 16 residues. With 5 bases removed from V and 0 bases from J, the gap between germline ends came to 11 bases.

The rearrangement links TRBV6-5 to TRBJ2-7; D possibly corresponds to TRBD2 (5 bases). Between the trimmed V and J ends, which lost 2 bases and 4 bases, there was a span of 9 bases. The CDR3 sequence is 13 residues long. CDR1 and CDR2 (germline): MNHEY, SVGAGI. CDR3 amino acids: CASSYGGRYEQYF. The CDR3 coding sequence is TGTGCCAGCAGTTACGGTGGGAGATACGAGCAGTACTTC.

About this clone itself: In the same sample, other DNA sequences code for this CDR3. The V and J genes are TRBV5-1 and TRBJ2-5; D unclear. Germline V CDR1 and CDR2: SGHRS, YFSETQ. V was shortened by 1 base and J by 2 bases, with 0 bases between the two germline ends. This CDR3 is built from 11 residues. Written as DNA, the CDR3 is TGCGCCAGCAGCTTGCAAGAGACCCAGTACTTC. Protein: CASSLQETQYF.

This clone occurred a few times. The gene calls are TRBV15 and TRBJ1-4; tentative D call: TRBD1 (6 bases). Trimming removed 0 bases from V and 8 bases from J, with 16 bases in between. The CDR3 length is 16 residues. Germline V gene sequence: CDR1 LNHNV, CDR2 YYDKDF (reference sequence). The chain's CDR3 is CATSRDYGQGKEKLFF. The CDR3 DNA reads as TGTGCCACCAGCAGAGATTACGGGCAGGGGAAGGAAAAACTGTTTTTT.

The J gene is TRBJ1-4, the V gene TRBV27; tentative D call: TRBD1 (5 bases). CDR1 and CDR2 from the germline V gene are MNHEY and SMNVEV (reference sequence). CDR3 size: 14 residues. V was clipped by 2 bases and J by 5 bases, with 9 bases between them. The CDR3 loop reads CASSLRAGNEKLFF. DNA for the CDR3: TGTGCCAGCAGTTTAAGGGCAGGGAATGAAAAACTGTTTTTT.

This clone was seen only a few times. CDR3 residues: CASGKRGGDTYTPNTEAFF. CDR3 bases: TGTGCCAGCGGCAAGCGGGGGGGAGACACATACACACCCAACACTGAAGCTTTCTTT. V is TRBV7-9 and J is TRBJ1-1; TRBD1 is a possible D gene (5 bases). CDR1 is SEHNR and CDR2 is FQNEAQ in the germline V gene (reference sequence). The CDR3 consists of 19 residues. Trimming stripped 8 bases from V and 2 bases from J, with 30 bases between.

V and J are TRBV15 and TRBJ1-1, with D unresolved. The CDR3 extends over 18 amino acids. V lost 0 bases and J lost 2, with 19 bases in between. CDR1 and CDR2 (germline): LNHNV, YYDKDF (reference sequence). CDR3 DNA sequence: TGTGCCACCAGCAGAGATTTCCCCCGTCGGGTAGGAAACACTGAAGCTTTCTTT. Encoded protein: CATSRDFPRRVGNTEAFF.

The chain combines TRBV5-8 with TRBJ1-5; D call uncertain. Trimming removed 1 base at V and 5 bases at J, with 10 bases between. There are 14 residues in the CDR3. The germline gives CDR1 SGHTS, CDR2 YDEGEE. The CDR3 region is CASSLYWAYQPQHF. CDR3 in DNA: TGTGCCAGCAGCTTGTATTGGGCTTATCAGCCCCAGCATTTT.

The CDR3 nucleotides read TGTGCCAGCAGACCTTCTCGGGTATCAGATACGCAGTATTTT. Translated: CASRPSRVSDTQYF. This chain uses TRBV27 with TRBJ2-3; D unresolved. Trimming stripped 6 bases from V and 4 bases from J, with 14 bases between. The germline V gene encodes CDR1 MNHEY and CDR2 SMNVEV (reference sequence). The CDR3 runs to 14 residues.

The chain combines TRBV29-1 with TRBJ2-5, with a weak D call TRBD1 (6 bases). Germline assignment: CDR1 SQVTM and CDR2 ANQGSEA. Trimming stripped 2 bases from V and 2 bases from J, with 9 bases between. The CDR3 totals 13 residues. The chain's CDR3 is CSVETGYQETQYF. The CDR3 DNA follows: TGCAGCGTTGAAACAGGGTATCAAGAGACCCAGTACTTC.

V gene TRBV7-2 combines with J gene TRBJ1-4; 8 bases line up with TRBD1. V lost 2 bases, J lost 3 bases, and 8 bases stayed unmatched. There are 17 residues in the CDR3. CDR1 SGHTA and CDR2 FQGNSA come from the germline V gene. The CDR3 region is CASSLRQGARANEKLFF. The CDR3 DNA reads TGTGCCAGCAGCTTACGGCAGGGGGCTAGAGCTAATGAAAAACTGTTTTTT.

The rearrangement links TRBV16 to TRBJ2-1; D is perhaps TRBD1 (5 bases). The CDR3 runs to 13 residues. Trimming shortened V by 7 bases and J by 8 bases, and 15 bases separated the two germline ends. The germline V gene encodes CDR1 KGHSY and CDR2 FQNENV. The CDR3 here is CASTTHRGDEQFF. The DNA of the CDR3 is TGTGCCAGCACCACTCATAGGGGCGATGAGCAGTTCTTC.